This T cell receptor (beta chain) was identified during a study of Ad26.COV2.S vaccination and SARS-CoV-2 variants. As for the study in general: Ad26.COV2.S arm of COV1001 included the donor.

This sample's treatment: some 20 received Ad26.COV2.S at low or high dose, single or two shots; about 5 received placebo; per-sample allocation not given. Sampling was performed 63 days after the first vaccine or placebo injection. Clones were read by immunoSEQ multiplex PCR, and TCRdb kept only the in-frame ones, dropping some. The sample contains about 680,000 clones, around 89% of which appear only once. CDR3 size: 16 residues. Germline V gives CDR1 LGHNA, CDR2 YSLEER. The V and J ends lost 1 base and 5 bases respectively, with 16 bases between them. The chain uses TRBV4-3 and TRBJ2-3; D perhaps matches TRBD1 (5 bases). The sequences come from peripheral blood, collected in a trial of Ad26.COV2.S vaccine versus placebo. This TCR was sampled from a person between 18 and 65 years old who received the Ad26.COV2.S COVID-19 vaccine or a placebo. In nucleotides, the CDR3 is TGCGCCAGCAGCCAAGCCGGTAGGGGCTACAAAGATACGCAGTATTTT. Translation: CASSQAGRGYKDTQYF.